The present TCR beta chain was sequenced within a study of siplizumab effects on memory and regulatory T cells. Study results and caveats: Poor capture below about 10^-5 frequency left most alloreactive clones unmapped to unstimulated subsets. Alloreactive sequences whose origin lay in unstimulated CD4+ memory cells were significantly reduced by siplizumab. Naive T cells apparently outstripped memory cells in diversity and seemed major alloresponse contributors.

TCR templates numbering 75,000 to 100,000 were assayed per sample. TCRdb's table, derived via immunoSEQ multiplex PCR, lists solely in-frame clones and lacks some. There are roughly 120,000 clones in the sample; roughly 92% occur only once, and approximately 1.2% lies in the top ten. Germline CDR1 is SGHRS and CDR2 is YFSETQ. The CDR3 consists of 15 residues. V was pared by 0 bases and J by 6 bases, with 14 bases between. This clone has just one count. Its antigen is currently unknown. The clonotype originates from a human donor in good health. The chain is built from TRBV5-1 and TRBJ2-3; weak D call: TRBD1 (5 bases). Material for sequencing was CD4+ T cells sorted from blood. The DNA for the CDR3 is TGCGCCAGCAGCTTGGCACCTAACCCAGGGGATACGCAGTATTTT. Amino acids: CASSLAPNPGDTQYF.